These 7 T cell receptor beta chains originate from one sample sequenced in a study of neurological immune-mediated disorders. Using its own MiXCR run on the 5' RACE reads, TCRdb lists one record per CDR3 protein. The table shows about 19,000 distinct CDR3 sequences, with approximately 7.9% occurring only once. The sample consisted of CD8+ T cells from blood. Receptors originate from a woman aged 25-40 years with HTLV-1-associated myelopathy (HAM/TSP).

This clonotype was seen ten or more times. The chain has TRBV6-1 and TRBJ2-7, with 10 bases that match TRBD1. This CDR3 is built from 15 residues. Germline V gene lookup returns CDR1 MNHNS and CDR2 SASEGT. V lost 2 bases to trimming and J lost 1 base; unmatched junction nucleotides: 2. CDR3 in amino acids: CASSEPGQGSYEQYF. CDR3 sequence (DNA): TGTGCCAGCAGTGAACCGGGACAGGGGTCCTACGAGCAGTACTTC.

In this sample, this clonotype turned up many times. V gene TRBV29-1 combines with J gene TRBJ1-2; 7 nucleotides line up with TRBD1. This CDR3 has 13 amino acids. Losses at the gene ends were 7 bases for V and 3 bases for J; bases not matched to a gene: 8. Germline V gene sequence: CDR1 SQVTM, CDR2 ANQGSEA. CDR3 sequence (DNA): TGCAGCGCAAGACAGGGAAGAGACTATGGCTACACCTTC. Encoded protein: CSARQGRDYGYTF. Full variable domain (remainder filled in from reference TRBV29-1 and TRBJ1-2): SAVISQKPSRDICQRGTSLTIQCQVDSQVTMMFWYRQQPGQSLTLIATANQGSEATYESGFVIDKFPISRPNLTFSTLTVSNMSPEDSSIYLCSARQGRDYGYTFGSGTRLTVV.

This clonotype came up many times. The chain joins TRBV15 to TRBJ2-1; no clear D. The V and J ends lost 0 bases and 0 bases respectively, with 6 bases between them. The germline V gene has CDR1 LNHNV and CDR2 YYDKDF (reference sequence). CDR3 length equals 15 residues. The CDR3 spells CATSREGNSYNEQFF. The DNA of the CDR3 is TGTGCCACCAGCAGAGAGGGAAACTCCTACAATGAGCAGTTCTTC.

The sample holds many counts of this clonotype. Written as DNA, the CDR3 is TGCGCCAGCGCATCTAGCGGGGGGGCCGCAGATACGCAGTATTTT. The encoded protein is CASASSGGAADTQYF. The chain combines TRBV4-1 with TRBJ2-3, with 12 bases fitting TRBD2. This CDR3 has 15 amino acids. Per germline, CDR1 MGHRA and CDR2 YSYEKL. V lost 8 bases, J lost 4 bases, and 7 bases stayed unmatched.

Ten or more counts support this clonotype. The junction departs from germline at one end; a sequencing error may be responsible. The chain employs TRBV20-1 and TRBJ2-7; D is undetermined. In germline, CDR1 is DFQATT, CDR2 SNEGSKA (reference sequence). The CDR3 totals 13 residues. The CDR3 DNA reads TGCAGTGCTGGAGAAGACCGCCCCTACGAGCAGTACTTC. It translates to CSAGEDRPYEQYF.

This clonotype was counted ten times or more. The V gene is TRBV15, the J gene TRBJ2-1; D is possibly TRBD1 or TRBD2 (5 bases each). This CDR3 has 18 amino acids. The germline V and J ends were trimmed by 4 bases and 4 bases, with 23 bases remaining between them. The germline V gene encodes CDR1 LNHNV and CDR2 YYDKDF (reference sequence). The CDR3 loop reads CATSMAGSLGTIYNEQFF. The CDR3 nucleotides are TGTGCCACCAGCATGGCCGGAAGTTTGGGGACCATATACAATGAGCAGTTCTTC.

This clonotype was counted many times. The rearrangement links TRBV5-5 to TRBJ1-2, with 9 bases fitting TRBD1. The CDR3 runs to 16 residues. V dropped 2 bases and J dropped 4; count of bases not matched to a gene: 9. Germline lookup yields CDR1 SGHKS and CDR2 YYEKEE (reference sequence). This CDR3 reads CASSFYGTGISYGYTF. The CDR3 bases are TGTGCCAGCAGCTTCTACGGGACAGGGATTTCCTATGGCTACACCTTC.